These T cell receptor beta chains were read from a single sample in a study of T cell changes during pregnancy in multiple sclerosis. Sequenced by immunoSEQ multiplex PCR; TCRdb stores in-frame clones only, minus some. The sample yields approximately 88,000 clones, roughly 92% seen once. The specimen was peripheral blood, collected in the first trimester of pregnancy. The receptors come from a female donor with multiple sclerosis, enrolled in a pregnancy study. CDR3s include the opening cysteine and the closing phenylalanine or tryptophan. D genes are given only for firm matches. Expanded clones get a size class; other rows say once, few or many, or leave the size out.

D: TRBD1
J: TRBJ2-7
V: TRBV9
size: NA
CDR3: CASSAGQTNYEQYF
DNA: TGTGCCAGCAGCGCGGGACAGACAAACTACGAGCAGTACTTC

D: TRBD1
J: TRBJ2-4
V: TRBV28
size: NA
CDR3: CASSLTGAKNIQYF
DNA: TGTGCCAGCAGTCTGACAGGGGCCAAAAACATTCAGTACTTC

D: TRBD1
J: TRBJ1-4
V: TRBV9
size: NA
CDR3: CASSVGWTGINEKLFF
DNA: TGTGCCAGCAGCGTAGGGTGGACAGGGATTAATGAAAAACTGTTTTTT

D: NA
J: TRBJ1-1
V: TRBV27
size: NA
CDR3: CASSFSGYTEAFF
DNA: TGTGCCAGCAGTTTTTCAGGGTACACTGAAGCTTTCTTT

D: TRBD2
J: TRBJ2-1
V: TRBV5-4
size: NA
CDR3: CASSSGLAGDSEQFF
DNA: TGTGCCAGCAGCTCGGGACTAGCGGGAGACTCTGAGCAGTTCTTC

D: NA
J: TRBJ2-3
V: TRBV9
size: NA
CDR3: CASSLGTDTQYF
DNA: TGTGCCAGCAGCCTCGGCACAGATACGCAGTATTTT

D: TRBD1
J: TRBJ2-5
V: TRBV6-6
size: NA
CDR3: CASSYGQGFGETQYF
DNA: TGTGCCAGCAGTTACGGACAGGGGTTTGGGGAGACCCAGTACTTC

D: TRBD2
J: TRBJ2-3
V: TRBV27
size: NA
CDR3: CASSKGTSGSVRTDTQYF
DNA: TGTGCCAGCAGCAAGGGGACTAGCGGGAGCGTTCGCACAGATACGCAGTATTTT

D: TRBD1
J: TRBJ2-1
V: TRBV4-2
size: once
CDR3: CASSQDRTGGIGHNEQFF
DNA: TGTGCCAGCAGCCAAGATCGGACAGGGGGAATCGGCCACAATGAGCAGTTCTTC

D: NA
J: TRBJ2-3
V: TRBV21-1
size: NA
CDR3: CASSKVGGRDTQYF
DNA: TGTGCCAGCAGCAAGGTGGGGGGGCGAGATACGCAGTATTTT

D: TRBD2
J: TRBJ2-7
V: TRBV15
size: NA
CDR3: CATRRTSGYEQYF
DNA: TGTGCCACCAGGCGGACTAGCGGCTACGAGCAGTACTTC

D: TRBD1
J: TRBJ1-1
V: TRBV2
size: NA
CDR3: CASSPQGATTEAFF
DNA: TGTGCCAGCAGTCCGCAGGGGGCGACCACTGAAGCTTTCTTT

D: NA
J: TRBJ2-2
V: TRBV27
size: NA
CDR3: CASSFPGTGELFF
DNA: TGTGCCAGCAGTTTTCCCGGCACCGGGGAGCTGTTTTTT

D: NA
J: TRBJ2-3
V: TRBV5-1
size: NA
CDR3: CASSFIPTDTQYF
DNA: TGCGCCAGCAGCTTCATCCCCACAGATACGCAGTATTTT

D: NA
J: TRBJ1-4
V: TRBV19
size: NA
CDR3: CASSMPRQDEKLFF
DNA: TGTGCCAGTAGTATGCCCCGGCAGGATGAAAAACTGTTTTTT

D: NA
J: TRBJ2-2
V: TRBV9
size: NA
CDR3: CASSLLEHTGELFF
DNA: TGTGCCAGCAGCTTACTTGAGCACACCGGGGAGCTGTTTTTT

D: TRBD1
J: TRBJ2-1
V: TRBV30
size: NA
CDR3: CAWSWDSDNEQFF
DNA: TGTGCCTGGAGTTGGGACAGCGACAATGAGCAGTTCTTC

D: NA
J: TRBJ1-4
V: TRBV9
size: NA
CDR3: CASSPRPTGRIEEKLFF
DNA: TGTGCCAGCAGCCCGCGCCCAACAGGGCGGATAGAAGAAAAACTGTTTTTT

D: NA
J: TRBJ2-7
V: TRBV11-2
size: NA
CDR3: CASSKSSRVAAYEQYF
DNA: TGTGCCAGCAGCAAATCCAGCCGTGTAGCGGCCTACGAGCAGTACTTC